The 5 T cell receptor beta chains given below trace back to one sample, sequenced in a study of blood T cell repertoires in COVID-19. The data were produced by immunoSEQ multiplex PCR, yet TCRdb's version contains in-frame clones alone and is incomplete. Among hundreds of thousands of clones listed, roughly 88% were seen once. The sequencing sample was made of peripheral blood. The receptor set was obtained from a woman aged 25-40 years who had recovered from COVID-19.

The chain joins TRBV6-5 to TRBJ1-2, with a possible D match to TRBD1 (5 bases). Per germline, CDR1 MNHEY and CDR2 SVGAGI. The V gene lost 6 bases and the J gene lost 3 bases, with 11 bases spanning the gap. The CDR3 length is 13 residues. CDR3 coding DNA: TGTGCCAGCAGACGCAGGGTTGACTATGGCTACACCTTC. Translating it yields CASRRRVDYGYTF.

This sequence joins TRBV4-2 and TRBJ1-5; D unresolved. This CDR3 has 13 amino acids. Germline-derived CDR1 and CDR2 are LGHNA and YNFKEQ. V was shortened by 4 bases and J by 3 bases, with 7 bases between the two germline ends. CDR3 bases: TGTGCCAGCAGCCCACTCAACAATCAGCCCCAGCATTTT. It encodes CASSPLNNQPQHF.

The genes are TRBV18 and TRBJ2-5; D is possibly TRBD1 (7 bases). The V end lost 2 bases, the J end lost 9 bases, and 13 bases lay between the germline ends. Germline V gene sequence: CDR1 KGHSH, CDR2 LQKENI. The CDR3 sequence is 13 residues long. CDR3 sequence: CASSPTGEVSQYF. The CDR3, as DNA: TGTGCCAGCTCACCAACAGGGGAGGTGTCCCAGTACTTC. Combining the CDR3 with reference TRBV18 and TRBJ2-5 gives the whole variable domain NAGVMQNPRHLVRRRGQEARLRCSPMKGHSHVYWYRQLPEEGLKFMVYLQKENIIDESGMPKERFSAEFPKEGPSILRIQQVVRGDSAAYFCASSPTGEVSQYFGPGTRLLVL.

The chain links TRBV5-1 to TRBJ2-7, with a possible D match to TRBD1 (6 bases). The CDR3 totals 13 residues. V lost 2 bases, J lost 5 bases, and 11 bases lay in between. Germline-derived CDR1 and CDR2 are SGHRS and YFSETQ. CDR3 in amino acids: CASSLQGMDEQYF. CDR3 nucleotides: TGCGCCAGCAGCTTACAGGGTATGGACGAGCAGTACTTC.

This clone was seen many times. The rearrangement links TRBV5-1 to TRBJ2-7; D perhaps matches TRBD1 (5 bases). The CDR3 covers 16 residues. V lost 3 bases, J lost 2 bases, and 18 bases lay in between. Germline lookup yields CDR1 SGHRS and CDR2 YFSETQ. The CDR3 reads CASSSKPPGLTYEQYF. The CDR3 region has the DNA TGCGCCAGCAGCTCTAAACCTCCAGGGTTGACCTACGAGCAGTACTTC.